This T cell receptor beta chain was found in a study of T-cell reconstitution after alpha-beta-depleted transplantation in children. Of note for this clonotype: What it binds is not known.

Study-wide points: At around two months after transplant, the alpha-beta T cells were reportedly derived from several hundred expanded clones that came from non-depleted graft cells. Some patients showed high day-60 TCRbeta diversity, which derived from surviving recipient T cells and thymic progenitors.

Preparation of the TCRbeta library was carried out with unique molecular identifiers. In TCRdb, the PCR reads were re-called with MiXCR into one record per CDR3 protein. The sample carries 800,000 to 1,000,000 distinct CDR3 sequences, about 29% recorded once. This receptor was obtained from a boy younger than two who had a stem cell transplant for SCID, so the T cells may come from the graft donor. The starting material was PBMCs, mostly from graft donor cells, obtained 360 days after TCRalphabeta/CD19-depleted stem cell transplant.

CDR3 region: CASNPLGSGANVLTF. CDR3 DNA sequence: TGTGCCAGTAATCCTCTAGGGTCCGGGGCCAACGTCCTGACTTTC. This chain joins TRBV19 and TRBJ2-6, with D unresolved. V lost 7 bases, J lost 4 bases, and 14 bases lay in between. This CDR3 spans 15 amino acids. Germline V gives CDR1 LNHDA, CDR2 SQIVND (reference sequence). Complete variable domain (other parts from reference TRBV19 and TRBJ2-6): DGGITQSPKYLFRKEGQNVTLSCEQNLNHDAMYWYRQDPGQGLRLIYYSQIVNDFQKGDIAEGYSVSREKKESFPLTVTSAQKNPTAFYLCASNPLGSGANVLTFGAGSRLTVL.